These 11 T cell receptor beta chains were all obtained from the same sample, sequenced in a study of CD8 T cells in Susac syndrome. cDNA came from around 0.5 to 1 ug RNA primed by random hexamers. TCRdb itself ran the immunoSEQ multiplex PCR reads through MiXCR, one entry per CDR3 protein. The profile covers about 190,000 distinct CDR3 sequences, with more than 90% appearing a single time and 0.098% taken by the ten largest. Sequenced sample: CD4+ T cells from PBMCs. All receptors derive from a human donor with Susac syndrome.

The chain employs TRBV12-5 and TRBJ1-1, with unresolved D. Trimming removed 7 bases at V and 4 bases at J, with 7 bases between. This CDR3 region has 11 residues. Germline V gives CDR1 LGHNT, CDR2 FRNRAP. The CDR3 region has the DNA TGTGCTAGTGCGGGAAGCACTGAAGCTTTCTTT. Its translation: CASAGSTEAFF.

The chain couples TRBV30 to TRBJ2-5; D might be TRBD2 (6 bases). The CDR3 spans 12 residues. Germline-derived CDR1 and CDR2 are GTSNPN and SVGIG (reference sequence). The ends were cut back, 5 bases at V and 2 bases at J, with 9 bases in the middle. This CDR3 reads CAWWDFQETQYF. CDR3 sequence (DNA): TGTGCCTGGTGGGACTTTCAAGAGACCCAGTACTTC.

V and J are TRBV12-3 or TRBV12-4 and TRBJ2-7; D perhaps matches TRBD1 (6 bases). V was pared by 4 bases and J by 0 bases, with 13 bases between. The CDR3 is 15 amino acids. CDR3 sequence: CASSSIGQSSYEQYF. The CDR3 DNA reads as TGTGCCAGCAGTTCCATCGGACAGAGCTCCTACGAGCAGTACTTC.

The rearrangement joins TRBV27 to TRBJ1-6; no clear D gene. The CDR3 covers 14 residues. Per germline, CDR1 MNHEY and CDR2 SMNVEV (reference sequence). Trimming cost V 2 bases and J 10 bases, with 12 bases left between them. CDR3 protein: CASSLMGVGSPLHF. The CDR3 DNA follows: TGTGCCAGCAGTTTAATGGGTGTTGGGTCACCCCTCCACTTT.

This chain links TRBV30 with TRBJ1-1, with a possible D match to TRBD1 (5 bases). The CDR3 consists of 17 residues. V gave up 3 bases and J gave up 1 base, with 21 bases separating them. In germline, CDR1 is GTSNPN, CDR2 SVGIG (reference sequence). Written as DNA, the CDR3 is TGTGCCTGGAGCCAAGGGACCGTCGAGGGATGGAACACTGAAGCTTTCTTT. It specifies CAWSQGTVEGWNTEAFF. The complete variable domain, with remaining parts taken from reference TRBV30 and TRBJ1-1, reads SQTIHQWPATLVQPVGSPLSLECTVEGTSNPNLYWYRQAAGRGLQLLFYSVGIGQISSEVPQNLSASRPQDRQFILSSKKLLLSDSGFYLCAWSQGTVEGWNTEAFFGQGTRLTVV.

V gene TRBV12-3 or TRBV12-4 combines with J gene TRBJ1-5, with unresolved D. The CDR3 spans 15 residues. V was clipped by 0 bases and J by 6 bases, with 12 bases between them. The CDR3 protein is CASSLARGDTQPQHF. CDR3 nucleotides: TGTGCCAGCAGTTTAGCCCGGGGTGATACTCAGCCCCAGCATTTT.

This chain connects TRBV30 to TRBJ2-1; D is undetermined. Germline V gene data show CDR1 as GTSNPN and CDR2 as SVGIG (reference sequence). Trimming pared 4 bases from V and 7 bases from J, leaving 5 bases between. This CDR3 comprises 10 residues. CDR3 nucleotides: TGTGCCTGGACTCAGAATGAGCAGTTCTTC. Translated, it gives CAWTQNEQFF. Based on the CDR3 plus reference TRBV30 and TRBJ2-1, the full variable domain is SQTIHQWPATLVQPVGSPLSLECTVEGTSNPNLYWYRQAAGRGLQLLFYSVGIGQISSEVPQNLSASRPQDRQFILSSKKLLLSDSGFYLCAWTQNEQFFGPGTRLTVL.

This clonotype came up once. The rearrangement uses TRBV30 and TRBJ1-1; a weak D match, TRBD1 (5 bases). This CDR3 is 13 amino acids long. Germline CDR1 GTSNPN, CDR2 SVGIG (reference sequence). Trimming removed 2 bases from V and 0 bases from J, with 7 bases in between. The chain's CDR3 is CAWSRQLNTEAFF. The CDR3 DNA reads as TGTGCCTGGAGTAGACAGCTGAACACTGAAGCTTTCTTT.

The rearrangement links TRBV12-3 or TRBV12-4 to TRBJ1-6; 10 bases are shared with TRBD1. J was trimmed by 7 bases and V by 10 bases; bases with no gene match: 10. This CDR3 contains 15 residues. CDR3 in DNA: TGTGCCACCATGACAGGGGGCTTAGGAAATTCACCCCTCCACTTT. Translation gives CATMTGGLGNSPLHF.

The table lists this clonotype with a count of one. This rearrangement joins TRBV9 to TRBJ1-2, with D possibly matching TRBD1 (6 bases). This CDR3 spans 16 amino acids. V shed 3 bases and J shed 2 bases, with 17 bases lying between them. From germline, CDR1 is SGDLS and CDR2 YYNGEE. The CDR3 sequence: CASSAGVGRPNYGYTF. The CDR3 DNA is TGTGCCAGCAGCGCAGGGGTGGGGAGGCCGAACTATGGCTACACCTTC. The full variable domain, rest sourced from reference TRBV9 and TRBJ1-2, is DSGVTQTPKHLITATGQRVTLRCSPRSGDLSVYWYQQSLDQGLQFLIQYYNGEERAKGNILERFSAQQFPDLHSELNLSSLELGDSALYFCASSAGVGRPNYGYTFGSGTRLTVV.

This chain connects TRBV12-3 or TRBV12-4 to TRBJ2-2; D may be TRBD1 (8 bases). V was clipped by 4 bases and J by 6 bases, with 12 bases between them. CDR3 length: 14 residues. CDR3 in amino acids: CASSSTGGAGELFF. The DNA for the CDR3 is TGTGCCAGCAGTTCCACAGGGGGGGCCGGGGAGCTGTTTTTT.